This TCR beta chain appears in the sequencing data of a study of CD8 T cells in Susac syndrome. Study information: More than 5 sequenced Susac syndrome patients had clinically active disease, while eight were in remission. Blood was drawn from patients with Susac syndrome. At that point, they were therapy-naive, on corticosteroids, or on intravenous immunoglobulin alone.

The CDR3 extends over 15 amino acids. From germline, CDR1 is LNHDA and CDR2 SQIVND (reference sequence). The junction had 3 bases not matched to a gene; V was cut back by 3 bases and J by 0 bases. The RNA, about 0.5 to 1 ug, was put through reverse transcription using random hexamers. TCRdb fed the immunoSEQ multiplex PCR reads into MiXCR, producing one record per CDR3 protein. The profile covers over 150,000 distinct CDR3 sequences, with around 94% appearing a single time and around 0.095% taken by the ten largest. V gene TRBV19 combines with J gene TRBJ2-5, with 8 bases identical to TRBD1. The material sequenced was CD4+ T cells from PBMCs. The source is a human donor with Susac syndrome. DNA of the CDR3: TGTGCCAGTAGTATCCTGGGACAGGACCAAGAGACCCAGTACTTC. It is translated as CASSILGQDQETQYF.